These 29 T cell receptor beta chains originate from one sample sequenced in a study of T-cell reconstitution after alpha-beta-depleted transplantation in children. The TCRbeta library was prepared with unique molecular identifiers. A single record per CDR3 protein comes from TCRdb applying MiXCR to the PCR reads. The table lists some 830,000 distinct CDR3 sequences, about 16% of them singletons. Sequencing used PBMCs, mostly from graft donor cells, obtained 360 days after TCRalphabeta/CD19-depleted stem cell transplant. These receptors all stem from a male patient aged 5 to 17 who had a stem cell transplant for acute lymphoblastic leukemia, so the T cells may come from the graft donor.

The chain links TRBV6-5 to TRBJ1-4; D uncertain. Germline V gene sequence: CDR1 MNHEY, CDR2 SVGAGI. Trimming took 3 bases from V and 6 from J, leaving 14 bases between them. The CDR3 has 15 residues. The CDR3 sequence: CASSYTFTGYEKLFF. In DNA, the CDR3 is TGTGCCAGCAGTTATACCTTCACGGGGTATGAAAAACTGTTTTTT.

J is TRBJ2-1 and V is TRBV7-8; 13 nucleotides line up with TRBD2. Losses at the gene ends were 3 bases for V and 10 bases for J; bases not matched to a gene: 15. Germline CDR1 SGHVS, CDR2 FQNEAQ. The CDR3 loop spans 18 amino acids. The CDR3 reads CASSFPEIGLAGVGEQFF. In DNA form, the CDR3 reads TGTGCCAGCAGCTTTCCCGAGATAGGACTAGCGGGAGTGGGAGAGCAGTTCTTC.

There are many counts of this clonotype. The V and J genes are TRBV7-9 and TRBJ2-3, with a possible D match to TRBD2 (5 bases). The CDR3 length is 15 residues. Deletions cut 3 bases from V and 0 bases from J, with 10 bases between. Germline V CDR1 and CDR2: SEHNR, FQNEAQ (reference sequence). For the CDR3, the DNA is TGTGCCAGCAGCTTTTTGCGGGCCAGCACAGATACGCAGTATTTT. Encoded protein: CASSFLRASTDTQYF.

This clonotype was recorded a few times. The chain employs TRBV20-1 and TRBJ2-7; 9 nucleotides align to TRBD1. The CDR3 runs 14 residues. Germline V gene lookup returns CDR1 DFQATT and CDR2 SNEGSKA (reference sequence). V shed 6 bases and J 3 bases; nucleotides not matched to a gene: 9. DNA of the CDR3: TGCAGTGCAAACCGGGACAGGGTTGGCTACGAGCAGTACTTC. The encoded protein is CSANRDRVGYEQYF.

The chain recombines TRBV6-5 with TRBJ1-2, with a weak D call TRBD1 (5 bases). The CDR3 length is 15 residues. The V gene lost 4 bases and the J gene lost 4 bases, with 16 bases spanning the gap. Germline CDR1 MNHEY, CDR2 SVGAGI. The CDR3 loop is CASSFGHLSSYGYTF. As DNA, the CDR3 is TGTGCCAGCAGTTTTGGACACCTGAGTAGCTATGGCTACACCTTC.

This clonotype was found a few times. The V call is TRBV13, the J call TRBJ2-1; TRBD1 agrees at 8 bases. V lost 4 bases and J lost 7; bases outside the gene matches: 9. The CDR3 contains 15 residues. Germline assignment: CDR1 PRHDT and CDR2 FYEKMQ (reference sequence). The CDR3 nucleotides read TGTGCCAGCAGCTCACTTGGACAGGGATGGAATGAGCAGTTCTTC. This codes for CASSSLGQGWNEQFF.

The chain is built from TRBV7-3 and TRBJ2-7, with D maybe TRBD2 (6 bases). V shed 1 base and J shed 5 bases, with 15 bases lying between them. Germline V gene data show CDR1 as SGHTA and CDR2 as FQGTGA. The CDR3 contains 15 residues. The CDR3 DNA reads TGTGCCAGCAGCTTAAACGGGCTAGCGCCCCACGAGCAGTACTTC. Its translation is CASSLNGLAPHEQYF. Full variable domain (missing parts from reference TRBV7-3 and TRBJ2-7): GAGVSQTPSNKVTEKGKYVELRCDPISGHTALYWYRQSLGQGPEFLIYFQGTGAADDSGLPNDRFFAVRPEGSVSTLKIQRTERGDSAVYLCASSLNGLAPHEQYFGPGTRLTVT.

This clonotype was counted only a few times. The V and J genes are TRBV29-1 and TRBJ2-1, with 7 bases fitting TRBD1. The CDR3 spans 14 residues. Trimming took 5 bases from V and 7 from J; bases not matched to a gene: 11. Germline CDR1 and CDR2: SQVTM and ANQGSEA. In DNA, the CDR3 is TGCAGCGTTCCGGTGATTTACAGGGGAAATGAGCAGTTCTTC. This encodes CSVPVIYRGNEQFF.

CDR3 DNA sequence: TGTGCCAGCAGTCCCCTTTTTCCCAGCTCCTACAATGAGCAGTTCTTC. It is translated as CASSPLFPSSYNEQFF. The chain employs TRBV27 and TRBJ2-1; the D is unclear. Germline V CDR1 and CDR2: MNHEY, SMNVEV (reference sequence). CDR3 length: 16 residues. The V end lost 5 bases, the J end lost 0 bases, and 14 bases lay between the germline ends.

There are many counts of this clonotype. The V and J genes are TRBV15 and TRBJ2-2; 8 nucleotides agree with TRBD2. CDR3 length equals 16 residues. V shed 0 bases, J shed 3 bases, and the junction held 3 bases outside the gene matches. Germline V gene lookup returns CDR1 LNHNV and CDR2 YYDKDF (reference sequence). CDR3 in DNA: TGTGCCACCAGCAGAGAGACTAGCGCGTACACCGGGGAGCTGTTTTTT. Translated: CATSRETSAYTGELFF.

This clonotype was observed a handful of times. The chain employs TRBV20-1 and TRBJ2-1, with a weak D call TRBD1 (6 bases). CDR1 is DFQATT, CDR2 SNEGSKA, per germline (reference sequence). This CDR3 has 14 residues. V lost 2 bases and J 6 bases, leaving 14 bases between the germline ends. The CDR3 DNA sequence: TGCAGTGCTAGACACCCGAGGGGGACCAATGAGCAGTTCTTC. Its protein is CSARHPRGTNEQFF.

The rearrangement links TRBV15 to TRBJ2-2; 10 bases map to TRBD1. V was pared by 1 base and J by 5 bases, with 4 bases of the junction left unmatched. The CDR3 extends over 16 amino acids. Germline loops: CDR1 LNHNV, CDR2 YYDKDF (reference sequence). Here the CDR3 reads CATSRGGTGETGELFF. CDR3 nucleotide sequence: TGTGCCACCAGCAGAGGGGGGACAGGGGAAACCGGGGAGCTGTTTTTT.

V and J are TRBV28 and TRBJ1-1; TRBD1 might be the D (5 bases). The V end lost 2 bases, the J end lost 5 bases, and 12 bases lay between the germline ends. The CDR3 has 14 amino acids. Germline CDR1 MDHEN, CDR2 SYDVKM. The DNA of the CDR3 is TGTGCCAGCAGTTTACAGGGTGTTCGGACTGAAGCTTTCTTT. Amino acid sequence: CASSLQGVRTEAFF.

The table lists this clonotype with many counts. J is TRBJ2-3 and V is TRBV5-1, with 11 bases lining up with TRBD2. This CDR3 contains 15 residues. Germline CDR1 and CDR2: SGHRS and YFSETQ. V dropped 0 bases and J dropped 5; count of bases not matched to a gene: 2. This chain's CDR3 is CASSLGLAGRDTQYF. CDR3 nucleotides: TGCGCCAGCAGCTTGGGACTAGCGGGGCGAGATACGCAGTATTTT.

This clonotype was observed a few times. The V call is TRBV29-1, the J call TRBJ2-5; D may be TRBD1 or TRBD2 (6 bases each). Germline assignment: CDR1 SQVTM and CDR2 ANQGSEA. The CDR3 sequence is 14 residues long. The V end was cut by 1 base, the J end by 1 base, with 10 bases between. CDR3 bases: TGCAGCGTTGAAGTTAGGGGGGCCCAAGAGACCCAGTACTTC. Amino acid sequence: CSVEVRGAQETQYF.

In this sample, this clonotype turned up many times. The CDR3 reads CASSLWASVSYNEQFF. In nucleotides, the CDR3 is TGTGCCAGCAGCTTATGGGCTAGCGTGTCCTACAATGAGCAGTTCTTC. V usage is TRBV7-8 and J usage is TRBJ2-1; a weak D match, TRBD2 (6 bases). CDR1 is SGHVS and CDR2 is FQNEAQ in the germline V gene. The CDR3 runs to 16 residues. Trimming cost V 2 bases and J 1 base, with 12 bases left between them.

The V call is TRBV3-1, the J call TRBJ2-5; TRBD2 matches at 8 bases. Germline trimming cut 2 bases from V and 5 bases from J; bases unmatched to any gene: 13. The V gene's germline CDR1 is LGHDT and CDR2 YNNKEL (reference sequence). The CDR3 length is 17 residues. The CDR3 DNA reads as TGTGCCAGCAGCCAAAGCCCGTTCGGGAGGGGGACGGAGACCCAGTACTTC. Translated: CASSQSPFGRGTETQYF.

This clonotype has just a few counts. The chain recombines TRBV7-9 with TRBJ2-7; no reliable D call. Germline CDR1 and CDR2: SEHNR and FQNEAQ (reference sequence). The CDR3 consists of 15 residues. Trimming left V 2 bases short and J 3 bases short, with 14 bases between. The CDR3, as DNA: TGTGCCAGCAGCTTAACGTCCAGCCCGGGCTACGAGCAGTACTTC. Translated: CASSLTSSPGYEQYF.

The rearrangement joins TRBV20-1 to TRBJ2-1; possibly TRBD2 for D (5 bases). Germline CDR1 is DFQATT and CDR2 is SNEGSKA (reference sequence). The germline V and J ends were trimmed by 2 bases and 0 bases, with 17 bases remaining between them. The CDR3 runs 17 residues. In nucleotides, the CDR3 is TGCAGTGCTAGACGAACCCAGAGCGGATCCTCCTACAATGAGCAGTTCTTC. It codes for CSARRTQSGSSYNEQFF.

About this clonotype: At one of its ends the junction is not consistent with the germline gene, which may arise from a read error. The rearrangement joins TRBV2 to TRBJ2-7; D ambiguous. Germline V gene lookup returns CDR1 SNHLY and CDR2 FYNNEI. This CDR3 has 17 amino acids. The CDR3 spells CASREGRPGRLRYEQYF. The CDR3 DNA sequence: TGTGCCAGCAGGGAAGGACGGCCTGGACGACTCCGTTACGAGCAGTACTTC.

This rearrangement joins TRBV6-1 to TRBJ2-7; 7 bases fit TRBD1. Germline CDR1 and CDR2: MNHNS and SASEGT. Germline trimming cut 2 bases from V and 2 bases from J; bases unmatched to any gene: 6. This CDR3 region has 15 residues. CDR3 coding DNA: TGTGCCAGCAGTGAATGGGTACAGGGGCCCTACGAGCAGTACTTC. Translated: CASSEWVQGPYEQYF.

A few counts support this clonotype. This rearrangement joins TRBV10-3 to TRBJ2-2; D possibly corresponds to TRBD1 (5 bases). Trimming took off 7 bases at V and 7 bases at J, with 13 bases between the two ends. Germline V gene sequence: CDR1 ENHRY, CDR2 SYGVKD. CDR3 length: 13 residues. The CDR3 DNA reads as TGTGCCATCACACCTGGTCAGGGCGGGGAGCTGTTTTTT. Its translation is CAITPGQGGELFF.

The table lists this clonotype with a few counts. The V gene is TRBV12-3 or TRBV12-4, the J gene TRBJ2-1; D gene unclear. The CDR3 runs to 15 residues. V was clipped by 5 bases and J by 0 bases, with 11 bases between them. CDR3 in amino acids: CASSPQHSSYNEQFF. For the CDR3, the DNA is TGTGCCAGCAGTCCACAGCACAGCTCCTACAATGAGCAGTTCTTC.

This clonotype came up a few times. The chain employs TRBV7-3 and TRBJ1-1; D gene uncertain. Per the germline V gene, CDR1 is SGHTA and CDR2 is FQGTGA. V was shortened by 5 bases and J by 6 bases, with 13 bases between the two germline ends. This CDR3 contains 13 residues. The CDR3 DNA follows: TGTGCCAGCAGCCCCGCAGGAAGGTCTGAAGCTTTCTTT. Encoded protein: CASSPAGRSEAFF.

The CDR3 bases are TGTGCCAGCAGTTATCCTAGCGGGAATGACTACGAGCAGTACTTC. Translated, it gives CASSYPSGNDYEQYF. The chain employs TRBV6-5 and TRBJ2-7, with TRBD2 matching 9 bases. Germline assignment: CDR1 MNHEY and CDR2 SVGAGI. V lost 3 bases to trimming and J lost 3 bases; unmatched junction nucleotides: 6. This CDR3 spans 15 amino acids.

This chain joins TRBV4-1 and TRBJ2-2, with a tentative D call TRBD2 (6 bases). Trimming cost V 7 bases and J 6 bases, with 18 bases left between them. The CDR3 loop spans 15 amino acids. From germline, CDR1 is MGHRA and CDR2 YSYEKL. CDR3 bases: TGCGCCAGCACAGGAATAGGGACTGTCGCCGGGGAGCTGTTTTTT. It translates to CASTGIGTVAGELFF.

This clonotype showed up just a few times. CDR3: CASTQKGPGELFF. Written as DNA, the CDR3 is TGTGCCAGCACCCAAAAGGGGCCCGGGGAGCTGTTTTTT. The rearrangement joins TRBV2 to TRBJ2-2; a possible D gene is TRBD1 (5 bases). This CDR3 contains 13 residues. The germline V gene has CDR1 SNHLY and CDR2 FYNNEI. V dropped 7 bases and J dropped 6 bases, with 12 bases sitting between them.

This sequence joins TRBV7-9 and TRBJ2-7, with no clear D. The V end lost 5 bases, the J end lost 3 bases, and 17 bases lay between the germline ends. The CDR3 runs 15 residues. Germline V CDR1 and CDR2: SEHNR, FQNEAQ (reference sequence). CDR3 residues: CASSRPRGYNYEQYF. The CDR3 DNA follows: TGTGCCAGCAGCCGCCCGCGAGGTTATAACTACGAGCAGTACTTC.

V gene TRBV18 combines with J gene TRBJ2-1; D remains unclear. The CDR3 consists of 13 residues. The germline gives CDR1 KGHSH, CDR2 LQKENI. V lost 0 bases to trimming and J lost 5 bases, with 5 bases between them. The CDR3, as DNA: TGTGCCAGCTCACCACCGGAGAACAATGAGCAGTTCTTC. Translated: CASSPPENNEQFF.